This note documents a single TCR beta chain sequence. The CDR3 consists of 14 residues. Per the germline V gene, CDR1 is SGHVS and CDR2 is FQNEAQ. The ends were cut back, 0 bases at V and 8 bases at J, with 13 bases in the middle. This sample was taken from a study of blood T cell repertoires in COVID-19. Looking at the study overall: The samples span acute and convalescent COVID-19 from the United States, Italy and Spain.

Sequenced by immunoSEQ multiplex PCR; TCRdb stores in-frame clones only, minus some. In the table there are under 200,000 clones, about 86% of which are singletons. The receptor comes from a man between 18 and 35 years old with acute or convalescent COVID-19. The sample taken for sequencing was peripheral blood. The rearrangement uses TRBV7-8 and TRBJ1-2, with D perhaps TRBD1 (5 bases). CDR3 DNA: TGTGCCAGCAGCTTAGCGGGGCGGGACGGGGGCTACACCTTC. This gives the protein CASSLAGRDGGYTF.